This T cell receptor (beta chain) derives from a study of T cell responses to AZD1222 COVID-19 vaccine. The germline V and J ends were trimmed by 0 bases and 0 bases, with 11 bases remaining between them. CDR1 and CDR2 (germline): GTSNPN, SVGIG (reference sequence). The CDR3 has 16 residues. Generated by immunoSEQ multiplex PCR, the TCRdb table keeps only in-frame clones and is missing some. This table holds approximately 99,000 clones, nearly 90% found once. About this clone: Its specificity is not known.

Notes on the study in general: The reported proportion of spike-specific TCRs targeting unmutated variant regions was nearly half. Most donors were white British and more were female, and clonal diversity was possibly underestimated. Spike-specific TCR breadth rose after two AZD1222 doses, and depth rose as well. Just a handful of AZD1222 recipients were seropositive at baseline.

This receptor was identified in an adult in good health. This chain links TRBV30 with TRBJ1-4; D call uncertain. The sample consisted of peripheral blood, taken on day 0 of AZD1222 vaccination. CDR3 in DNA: TGTGCCTGGAGTGTATCTAGACTATCAACTAATGAAAAACTGTTTTTT. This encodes CAWSVSRLSTNEKLFF.